The 32 T cell receptor beta chains below all came from one sample that was sequenced in a study of response to subunit inactivated influenza vaccine. TCRdb redid the calling of the RT-PCR reads with MiXCR, one entry per CDR3 protein. The sample yields 650,000 to 800,000 distinct CDR3 sequences, about 15% seen once. The material sequenced was PBMCs from blood, taken 14 to 15 days before vaccination. Receptors originate from a man aged 45-60 years who received an inactivated influenza vaccine.

This clonotype was seen a handful of times. CDR3 sequence: CSARQDGGNQPQHF. The CDR3 DNA reads TGCAGTGCTAGGCAGGACGGAGGCAATCAGCCCCAGCATTTT. The J gene is TRBJ1-5, the V gene TRBV20-1; D is uncertain. The CDR3 sequence is 14 residues long. V was shortened by 3 bases and J by 2 bases, with 11 bases between the two germline ends. CDR1 DFQATT and CDR2 SNEGSKA come from the germline V gene (reference sequence).

This chain uses TRBV9 with TRBJ2-1, with 8 positions matching TRBD2. The CDR3 runs 15 residues. J gave up 8 bases and V 0 bases, and 7 bases lay outside the gene matches. Germline-derived CDR1 and CDR2 are SGDLS and YYNGEE. CDR3 DNA: TGTGCCAGCAGCGTAGCGGGAGGGCTTTCGGATGAGCAGTTCTTC. Translated, it gives CASSVAGGLSDEQFF.

The rearrangement joins TRBV7-9 to TRBJ2-7, with 7 bases matching TRBD1. The CDR3 is 15 amino acids. Germline loops: CDR1 SEHNR, CDR2 FQNEAQ (reference sequence). The V and J ends lost 5 bases and 2 bases, in that order; junction bases with no gene match: 9. The CDR3 nucleotides are TGTGCCAGCAGCCTTCTGAGGGACAGCACCTACGAGCAGTACTTC. Protein product: CASSLLRDSTYEQYF.

This chain joins TRBV20-1 and TRBJ1-6; the D is unclear. CDR1 and CDR2 (germline): DFQATT, SNEGSKA (reference sequence). The CDR3 loop spans 15 amino acids. In nucleotides, the CDR3 is TGCAGCTCACCCCCGTCGGGAGCCCTGGATTCACCCCTCCACTTT. Translation: CSSPPSGALDSPLHF.

This rearrangement joins TRBV18 to TRBJ2-1; 10 nucleotides match TRBD2. Germline CDR1 KGHSH, CDR2 LQKENI. The CDR3 is 18 residues long. Trimming cost V 0 bases and J 0 bases; bases outside gene matches: 5. The CDR3 DNA is TGTGCCAGCTCACCACCGACACTAGCGGGGAGCTCCTACAATGAGCAGTTCTTC. This codes for CASSPPTLAGSSYNEQFF. The full variable domain, with the rest looked up from reference TRBV18 and TRBJ2-1, is NAGVMQNPRHLVRRRGQEARLRCSPMKGHSHVYWYRQLPEEGLKFMVYLQKENIIDESGMPKERFSAEFPKEGPSILRIQQVVRGDSAAYFCASSPPTLAGSSYNEQFFGPGTRLTVL.

This clonotype was seen only a few times. The chain carries TRBV20-1 and TRBJ2-7; a possible D gene is TRBD2 (6 bases). Per germline, CDR1 DFQATT and CDR2 SNEGSKA (reference sequence). This CDR3 spans 12 amino acids. V was cut by 5 bases and J by 4 bases, with 12 bases left in between. The CDR3 protein is CSAEAGSYEQYF. CDR3 DNA sequence: TGCAGTGCTGAAGCGGGCTCTTACGAGCAGTACTTC.

The chain uses TRBV5-1 and TRBJ1-4; D unclear. V was cut by 0 bases and J by 5 bases, with 5 bases left in between. CDR1 is SGHRS and CDR2 is YFSETQ in the germline V gene. The CDR3 runs to 13 residues. CDR3 in DNA: TGCGCCAGCAGCTTGGTGGTCAATGAAAAACTGTTTTTT. It codes for CASSLVVNEKLFF.

V gene TRBV5-1 combines with J gene TRBJ2-1; 14 bases align to TRBD2. CDR3 length equals 17 residues. V lost 2 bases and J lost 4; bases outside the gene matches: 5. Germline CDR1 reads SGHRS; CDR2 reads YFSETQ. The CDR3 region has the DNA TGCGCCAGCAGCTTAGGCGGGACTAGCGGGGGATACAATGAGCAGTTCTTC. It yields the protein CASSLGGTSGGYNEQFF.

As to this clonotype: At one boundary the junction diverges from the germline segment, which might be a read error. The V call is TRBV5-1, the J call TRBJ2-7; D may be TRBD1 or TRBD2 (5 bases each). CDR1 is SGHRS, CDR2 YFSETQ, per germline. The CDR3 totals 14 residues. The CDR3 bases are TGCACCAGCAGCTTGGGGGACCAATCCTACGAGCAGTACTTC. Residues: CTSSLGDQSYEQYF. The full variable domain, in which reference TRBV5-1 and TRBJ2-7 provide the parts outside the CDR3, is KAGVTQTPRYLIKTRGQQVTLSCSPISGHRSVSWYQQTPGQGLQFLFEYFSETQRNKGNFPGRFSGRQFSNSRSEMNVSTLELGDSALYLCTSSLGDQSYEQYFGPGTRLTVT.

The CDR3 protein is CASSLGRDSTDTQYF. CDR3 coding DNA: TGTGCCAGCAGCTTGGGAAGGGACAGCACAGATACGCAGTATTTT. V usage is TRBV5-8 and J usage is TRBJ2-3, with D perhaps assigned TRBD1 or TRBD2 (5 bases each). The CDR3 loop spans 15 amino acids. Between the trimmed V and J ends, which lost 0 bases and 0 bases, there was a span of 8 bases. Germline lookup yields CDR1 SGHTS and CDR2 YDEGEE.

This chain joins TRBV6-5 and TRBJ2-3, with D possibly being TRBD1 or TRBD2 (6 bases each). V lost 0 bases and J 2 bases, leaving 15 bases between the germline ends. The CDR3 has 17 residues. CDR1 is MNHEY and CDR2 is SVGAGI in the germline V gene. The CDR3 bases are TGTGCCAGCAGTTACTCCCGGGGGCTAGCGATCACAGATACGCAGTATTTT. It yields the protein CASSYSRGLAITDTQYF.

V and J are TRBV12-3 or TRBV12-4 and TRBJ2-2, with TRBD1 as a possible D gene (6 bases). Trimming stripped 3 bases from V and 11 bases from J, with 10 bases between. CDR3 length: 12 residues. For the CDR3, the DNA is TGTGCCAGCAGTTTGACAGGAGATGAGCTGTTTTTT. This codes for CASSLTGDELFF.

This clonotype was seen more than once but under ten times. V usage is TRBV14 and J usage is TRBJ2-5; weak D call: TRBD1 (6 bases). CDR3 length: 16 residues. The V end was cut by 3 bases, the J end by 4 bases, with 18 bases between. Germline lookup yields CDR1 SGHDN and CDR2 FVKESK. The CDR3 DNA follows: TGTGCCAGCAGCCAGATGACAGGAATAGCGTCAGAGACCCAGTACTTC. Translated, it gives CASSQMTGIASETQYF.

The rearrangement links TRBV6-1 to TRBJ1-2; 7 bases are a match to TRBD1. V trimming: 6 bases; J trimming: 1 base; junction bases outside the gene matches: 11. This CDR3 has 16 amino acids. Per germline, CDR1 MNHNS and CDR2 SASEGT. CDR3 nucleotide sequence: TGTGCCAGCAGCGCTAGACCGGGACAGAATAACTATGGCTACACCTTC. It specifies CASSARPGQNNYGYTF.

This clonotype has a count of ten or more. The chain recombines TRBV29-1 with TRBJ2-1; D is perhaps TRBD1 or TRBD2 (5 bases each). Trimming shortened V by 5 bases and J by 8 bases, and 13 bases separated the two germline ends. Germline V gene lookup returns CDR1 SQVTM and CDR2 ANQGSEA. The CDR3 loop spans 12 amino acids. The CDR3: CSVLDGTDEQFF. The CDR3 coding sequence is TGCAGCGTTCTGGATGGGACCGATGAGCAGTTCTTC.

This clonotype was picked up a small number of times. J is TRBJ2-7 and V is TRBV4-3, with D tentatively TRBD2 (5 bases). The CDR3 extends over 15 amino acids. The germline V gene encodes CDR1 LGHNA and CDR2 YSLEER. V gave up 0 bases and J gave up 0 bases, with 9 bases separating them. Here the CDR3 reads CASSQESSSSYEQYF. The CDR3 nucleotides are TGCGCCAGCAGCCAAGAGTCTAGCAGCTCCTACGAGCAGTACTTC.

This clonotype was found once. The genes are TRBV20-1 and TRBJ2-1, with a weak D call TRBD1 (6 bases). The CDR3 is 15 amino acids. CDR1 and CDR2 from the germline V gene are DFQATT and SNEGSKA (reference sequence). Trimming took off 6 bases at V and 5 bases at J, with 20 bases between the two ends. For the CDR3, the DNA is TGCAGTGCCCCCCGTCCGGGACATCAACACAATGAGCAGTTCTTC. Translating it yields CSAPRPGHQHNEQFF.

This clonotype was picked up many times. The rearrangement joins TRBV20-1 to TRBJ2-7; no firm D call. Trimming removed 5 bases at V and 6 bases at J, with 20 bases between. The germline CDR1 and CDR2 sequences are DFQATT and SNEGSKA (reference sequence). The CDR3 runs to 14 residues. The CDR3 region has the DNA TGCAGTGCTGGACCGAGGCCAGGTGGCATCGAGCAGTACTTC. Amino acid sequence: CSAGPRPGGIEQYF.

At least ten counts were recorded for this clonotype. The chain carries TRBV24-1 and TRBJ2-3; 8 positions agree with TRBD1. The CDR3 loop spans 16 amino acids. Germline V gene sequence: CDR1 KGHDR, CDR2 SFDVKD. V dropped 2 bases and J dropped 5; count of bases not matched to a gene: 8. The chain's CDR3 is CATSDSDGTGRDTQYF. The CDR3 nucleotides are TGTGCCACCAGTGATTCTGACGGGACAGGTAGAGATACGCAGTATTTT.

This clonotype was picked up many times. The chain couples TRBV27 to TRBJ2-3, with unresolved D. The V end lost 5 bases, the J end lost 4 bases, and 13 bases lay between the germline ends. CDR3 size: 14 residues. CDR1 is MNHEY, CDR2 SMNVEV, per germline (reference sequence). The CDR3 DNA is TGTGCCAGCAGTCCCGGCCCGACACCAGATACGCAGTATTTT. Translated, it gives CASSPGPTPDTQYF.

This clonotype has a count of ten or more. The rearrangement uses TRBV12-3 or TRBV12-4 and TRBJ1-2; D ambiguous. The CDR3 is made up of 16 amino acids. V was cut by 2 bases and J by 3 bases, with 16 bases left in between. DNA of the CDR3: TGTGCCAGCAGTTTAAGGGCAATGTGGGCGGACTATGGCTACACCTTC. Its translation: CASSLRAMWADYGYTF.

This chain uses TRBV20-1 with TRBJ1-2; no definite D call. V lost 0 bases, J lost 0 bases, and 11 bases lay in between. The CDR3 loop spans 15 amino acids. Germline lookup yields CDR1 DFQATT and CDR2 SNEGSKA (reference sequence). CDR3 residues: CSARDGGNPNYGYTF. CDR3 bases: TGCAGTGCTAGAGATGGCGGGAATCCTAACTATGGCTACACCTTC.

The CDR3: CASSMRGGRTDTQYF. For the CDR3, the DNA is TGTGCCAGCAGTATGCGGGGGGGTCGGACAGATACGCAGTATTTT. The chain combines TRBV12-3 or TRBV12-4 with TRBJ2-3, with 9 bases that match TRBD2. The V and J ends lost 5 bases and 3 bases, in that order; junction bases with no gene match: 6. The CDR3 contains 15 residues.

This sequence joins TRBV3-1 and TRBJ2-7; D is undetermined. V was cut by 1 base and J by 4 bases, with 8 bases left in between. CDR3 length equals 13 residues. CDR1 is LGHDT, CDR2 YNNKEL, per germline (reference sequence). The CDR3 region is CASSQGRKYEQYF. In DNA form, the CDR3 reads TGTGCCAGCAGCCAAGGACGGAAATACGAGCAGTACTTC.

The chain employs TRBV5-1 and TRBJ2-5; D is ambiguous. CDR3 length equals 15 residues. V gave up 2 bases and J gave up 5 bases, with 16 bases separating them. From germline, CDR1 is SGHRS and CDR2 YFSETQ. The CDR3 DNA reads as TGCGCCAGCAGCTTCCACGAAAGTGTTAAGGAGACCCAGTACTTC. It encodes CASSFHESVKETQYF.

There are many counts of this clonotype. The chain couples TRBV29-1 to TRBJ2-5; 9 bases match TRBD1. This CDR3 spans 15 amino acids. V was clipped by 7 bases and J by 3 bases; unmatched bases: 12. From germline, CDR1 is SQVTM and CDR2 ANQGSEA. CDR3 amino acids: CSAQAGTGYEETQYF. For the CDR3, the DNA is TGCAGCGCTCAAGCCGGGACAGGGTATGAAGAGACCCAGTACTTC.

The CDR3 nucleotides are TGTGCCAGCAGCTTAGATGTAGGCGAGCAGTACTTC. It translates to CASSLDVGEQYF. This rearrangement joins TRBV7-2 to TRBJ2-7; D unclear. The CDR3 is 12 residues long. The germline V gene has CDR1 SGHTA and CDR2 FQGNSA. Trimming cost V 1 base and J 6 bases, with 7 bases left between them.

This clonotype was seen many times. The chain's CDR3 is CASSSGGTWGSEQYF. The CDR3 region has the DNA TGTGCCAGCAGTTCGGGGGGGACCTGGGGCTCCGAGCAGTACTTC. The V and J genes are TRBV12-3 or TRBV12-4 and TRBJ2-7, with 8 nucleotides matching TRBD2. J was trimmed by 6 bases and V by 4 bases; bases with no gene match: 11. This CDR3 comprises 15 residues.

This clonotype has a handful of counts. This sequence joins TRBV6-2 or TRBV6-3 and TRBJ2-2, with 9 bases fitting TRBD1. The CDR3 is 16 amino acids. The trim removed 6 bases at V and 6 bases at J, leaving 11 bases unmatched. Germline V CDR1 and CDR2: MNHEY, SVGEGT. CDR3 bases: TGTGCCAGCAGCTATTACGGGACAGGGAGTGCCGGGGAGCTGTTTTTT. The encoded protein is CASSYYGTGSAGELFF.

In this sample, this clonotype turned up many times. V gene TRBV7-9 combines with J gene TRBJ2-5, with 8 nucleotides matching TRBD1. CDR3 length: 13 amino acids. V gave up 3 bases and J gave up 5 bases; unmatched junction bases: 2. Germline CDR1 SEHNR, CDR2 FQNEAQ (reference sequence). In DNA, the CDR3 is TGTGCCAGCAGCTTTCCAGGGGGCGAGACCCAGTACTTC. As protein: CASSFPGGETQYF.

This clonotype was observed a handful of times. This sequence joins TRBV11-2 and TRBJ2-5; 12 positions match TRBD2. The CDR3 runs 18 residues. Germline trimming cut 4 bases from V and 3 bases from J; bases unmatched to any gene: 12. CDR1 is SGHAT and CDR2 is FQNNGV in the germline V gene. The CDR3 is CASSYHGRTSGTKETQYF. The CDR3 DNA sequence: TGTGCCAGCAGCTACCATGGAAGGACTAGCGGGACCAAAGAGACCCAGTACTTC. The whole variable domain, filled in from reference TRBV11-2 and TRBJ2-5, reads EAGVAQSPRYKIIEKRQSVAFWCNPISGHATLYWYQQILGQGPKLLIQFQNNGVVDDSQLPKDRFSAERLKGVDSTLKIQPAKLEDSAVYLCASSYHGRTSGTKETQYFGPGTRLLVL.

This clonotype was recorded at least ten times. This rearrangement joins TRBV4-3 to TRBJ2-1, with D perhaps TRBD2 (6 bases). V was cut by 1 base and J by 4 bases, with 8 bases left in between. The CDR3 loop spans 14 amino acids. The germline V gene encodes CDR1 LGHNA and CDR2 YSLEER. The DNA for the CDR3 is TGCGCCAGCAGCCAAGTTAGCGGATACAATGAGCAGTTCTTC. Encoded protein: CASSQVSGYNEQFF.